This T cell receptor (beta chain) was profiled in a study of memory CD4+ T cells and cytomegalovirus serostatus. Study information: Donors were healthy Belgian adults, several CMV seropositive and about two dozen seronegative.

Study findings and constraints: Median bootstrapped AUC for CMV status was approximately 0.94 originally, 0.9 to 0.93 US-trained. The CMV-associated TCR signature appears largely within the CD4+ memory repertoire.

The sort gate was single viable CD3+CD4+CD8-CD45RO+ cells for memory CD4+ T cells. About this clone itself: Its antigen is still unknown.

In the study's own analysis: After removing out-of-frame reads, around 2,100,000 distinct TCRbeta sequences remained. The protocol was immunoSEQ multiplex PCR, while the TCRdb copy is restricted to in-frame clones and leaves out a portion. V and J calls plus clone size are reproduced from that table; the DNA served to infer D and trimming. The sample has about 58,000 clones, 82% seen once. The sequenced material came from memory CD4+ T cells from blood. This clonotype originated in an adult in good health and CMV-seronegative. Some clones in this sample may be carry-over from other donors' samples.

CDR3 in amino acids: CASRDSSYEQYF. DNA of the CDR3: TGTGCCAGCAGAGACAGCTCCTACGAGCAGTACTTC. The chain is built from TRBV7-2 and TRBJ2-7; D perhaps matches TRBD1 (5 bases). V gave up 6 bases and J gave up 0 bases, with 6 bases separating them. The germline V gene has CDR1 SGHTA and CDR2 FQGNSA. The CDR3 has 12 amino acids.